The present TCR beta chain was sequenced within a study of EBV T-cell therapy then PD-1 blockade in nasopharyngeal carcinoma (dated by TCRdb to the early 2020s). The Qiagen DNeasy Kit was used to extract genomic DNA from the sorted cells. Deep sequencing of the TCR beta chain was done on the immunoSEQ platform. Turning to the authors' computational methods: Repertoire data analysis was performed with the immunoSEQ Analyzer software. TCRdb holds this immuneACCESS table with in-frame rearrangements only. Some clones are missing; in checked studies, unresolved V genes explain under half, and the rest has no known cause. D and trimming come from the DNA, and the V and J calls and clone size come from that table. The sample table lists about 22,000 clones, over 65% of them with a count of one. Of the sample, 20% to 25% falls within the top ten clones. This clone has only one observation. The specificity of this receptor is unknown. The sample holds no much larger clone one base away, and base qualities are not on file.

The treatment or condition label of this sample denotes: AdE1-LMPpoly-expanded autologous EBV-specific T-cell therapy followed by anti-PD-1 nivolumab. CDR3 length: 16 amino acids, cysteine to phenylalanine. Only CDR3 DNA remains: 48 bases, in frame from the first base. CDR1 and CDR2, per the germline V gene, are MDHEN and SYDVKM. V and J lose 2 bases and 2 bases, and a span of 13 bases separates them. The receptor comes from a man aged 35 to 55 with nasopharyngeal carcinoma. Rearrangement joined TRBV28 to TRBJ1-5; the D gene is perhaps TRBD1, from 5 matching bases. The sample in question was CD8+ T cells from blood, obtained at day -245 from a patient whose treatment included autologous EBV-specific T cells and nivolumab. The DNA is as follows: TGTGCCAGCAGTTTAATGCCAGGGATACGCAATCAGCCCCAGCATTTT. Translation gives CASSLMPGIRNQPQHF.